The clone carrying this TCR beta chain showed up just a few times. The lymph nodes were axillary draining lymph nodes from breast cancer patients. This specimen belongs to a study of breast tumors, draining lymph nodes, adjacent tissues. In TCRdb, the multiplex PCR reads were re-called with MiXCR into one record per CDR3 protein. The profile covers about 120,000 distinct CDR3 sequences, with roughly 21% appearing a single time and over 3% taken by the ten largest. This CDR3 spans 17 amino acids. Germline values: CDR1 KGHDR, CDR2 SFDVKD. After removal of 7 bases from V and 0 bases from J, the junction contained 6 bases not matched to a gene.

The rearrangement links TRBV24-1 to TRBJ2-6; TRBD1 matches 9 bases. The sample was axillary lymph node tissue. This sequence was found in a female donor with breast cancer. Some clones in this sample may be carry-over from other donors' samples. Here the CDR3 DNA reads TGTGCCACCAGACCGGGACAGGGACGCTCTGGGGCCAACGTCCTGACTTTC. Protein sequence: CATRPGQGRSGANVLTF.